Below, one T cell receptor (beta chain) is given with its context. The antigen is not known. This sample was included in a study of T cell responses to AZD1222 COVID-19 vaccine. Overall study findings and caveats: Vaccine-related CD4 TCRs covered spike, predominating at 160-218 and 743-854. Most donors were white British and more were female, and clonal diversity was possibly underestimated.

This CDR3 has 14 residues. Trimming took 1 base from V and 6 from J, leaving 9 bases between them. Germline-derived CDR1 and CDR2 are SGHTA and FQGTGA. Assay used: immunoSEQ multiplex PCR; TCRdb lists only in-frame clones, some missing. The sample contains 95,000 to 150,000 clones, 75% to 95% of which appear only once. This TCR came from an adult in good health. Sequencing used peripheral blood, obtained on day 0 of AZD1222 vaccination. The rearrangement uses TRBV7-3 and TRBJ2-2; D is ambiguous. The CDR3 DNA sequence: TGTGCCAGCAGCTTAAAAGGGATTTCCGGGGAGCTGTTTTTT. This codes for CASSLKGISGELFF.